These 30 T cell receptor beta chains came from one sample sequenced in a study of blood T cell repertoires in COVID-19. Libraries were prepared by immunoSEQ multiplex PCR; TCRdb keeps only in-frame clonotypes and omits some of them. The table has some 110,000 clones, around three quarters seen once. Sequenced input: peripheral blood. These receptor sequences come from a man between 65 and 85 years old with acute or convalescent COVID-19.

The chain uses TRBV5-1 and TRBJ1-1, with TRBD1 identical over 12 bases. CDR3 length equals 14 residues. CDR1 is SGHRS and CDR2 is YFSETQ in the germline V gene. Trimming removed 3 bases from V and 4 bases from J; junction bases left unmatched: 1. CDR3 sequence: CASSSGQGATEAFF. For the CDR3, the DNA is TGCGCCAGCAGCTCGGGACAGGGGGCCACTGAAGCTTTCTTT.

This chain connects TRBV24-1 to TRBJ2-3; D is unresolved. This CDR3 is built from 12 residues. Looked up from germline, CDR1 is KGHDR and CDR2 is SFDVKD. The V end lost 5 bases, the J end lost 4 bases, and 6 bases lay between the germline ends. The CDR3 loop is CATSVGADTQYF. CDR3 nucleotide sequence: TGTGCCACCAGTGTCGGTGCAGATACGCAGTATTTT.

The chain is built from TRBV7-2 and TRBJ1-2, with 7 bases that match TRBD1. The CDR3 runs to 15 residues. V gave up 1 base and J gave up 7 bases; unmatched junction bases: 9. Germline CDR1 SGHTA, CDR2 FQGNSA. The CDR3 loop reads CASSLVTTGQLGYTF. CDR3 coding DNA: TGTGCCAGCAGCTTAGTTACGACAGGGCAGCTTGGCTACACCTTC.

A single count supports this clone. V is TRBV28 and J is TRBJ1-5; D is possibly TRBD1 (5 bases). Trimming pared 2 bases from V and 3 bases from J, leaving 11 bases between. The CDR3 sequence is 15 residues long. CDR1 and CDR2 from the germline V gene are MDHEN and SYDVKM. The chain's CDR3 is CASSLTRAYNQPQHF. DNA for the CDR3: TGTGCCAGCAGTTTAACCAGGGCGTACAATCAGCCCCAGCATTTT.

The chain has TRBV4-2 and TRBJ2-5, with D perhaps matching TRBD2 (7 bases). The germline V gene has CDR1 LGHNA and CDR2 YNFKEQ. The V end was cut by 1 base, the J end by 4 bases, with 10 bases between. CDR3 length equals 14 residues. The CDR3 DNA reads as TGTGCCAGCAGCCAAGTAGGGGGGGGAGAGACCCAGTACTTC. Its protein product is CASSQVGGGETQYF.

The chain has TRBV27 and TRBJ1-1, with 7 bases aligning to TRBD1. Germline V CDR1 and CDR2: MNHEY, SMNVEV (reference sequence). The CDR3 length is 14 residues. V shed 4 bases and J 5 bases; nucleotides not matched to a gene: 7. In DNA, the CDR3 is TGTGCCAGCAGTTGGCTCCAGACAGGGACTGAAGCTTTCTTT. Translated, it gives CASSWLQTGTEAFF.

The chain recombines TRBV27 with TRBJ2-3, with TRBD2 identical over 15 bases. CDR3 length equals 16 residues. The trim removed 5 bases at V and 6 bases at J, leaving 6 bases unmatched. The germline V gene has CDR1 MNHEY and CDR2 SMNVEV (reference sequence). The CDR3 loop is CASSLPGTSGRDTQYF. CDR3 nucleotide sequence: TGTGCCAGCAGTCTTCCGGGGACTAGCGGGAGGGATACGCAGTATTTT.

This clone ranks as medium-sized. This chain joins TRBV4-1 and TRBJ1-1, with D maybe TRBD1 (5 bases). From germline, CDR1 is MGHRA and CDR2 YSYEKL. V shed 1 base and J shed 3 bases, with 18 bases lying between them. This CDR3 has 17 amino acids. CDR3 sequence (DNA): TGCGCCAGCAGCCAAGGGCCCTCCGTGGGGCGGTACACTGAAGCTTTCTTT. Encoded protein: CASSQGPSVGRYTEAFF.

V is TRBV10-1 and J is TRBJ1-2; D remains unclear. Per germline, CDR1 WNHNN and CDR2 SYGVQD (reference sequence). V was clipped by 8 bases and J by 0 bases, with 13 bases between them. The CDR3 is made up of 14 amino acids. The CDR3 coding sequence is TGCGCCAGCTCTGCTAGAGCGGCTAACTATGGCTACACCTTC. It translates to CASSARAANYGYTF.

The chain has TRBV10-3 and TRBJ1-3; D uncertain. Germline values: CDR1 ENHRY, CDR2 SYGVKD. Trimming left V 3 bases short and J 1 base short, with 10 bases between. This CDR3 has 15 residues. The CDR3, as DNA: TGTGCCATCAGTGACGAAGGGAGGTCTGGAAACACCATATATTTT. Its translation is CAISDEGRSGNTIYF.

The chain couples TRBV2 to TRBJ2-1, with 8 positions matching TRBD1. The CDR3 consists of 15 residues. Germline V lookup: CDR1 SNHLY, CDR2 FYNNEI. The trim removed 4 bases at V and 4 bases at J, leaving 6 bases unmatched. CDR3 loop: CASSAQGTGYNEQFF. The CDR3 region has the DNA TGTGCCAGCAGTGCCCAAGGGACAGGTTACAATGAGCAGTTCTTC.

The V gene is TRBV5-4, the J gene TRBJ2-1; TRBD2 aligns across 8 bases. The CDR3 is 17 residues long. Germline assignment: CDR1 SGHNT and CDR2 YYREEE (reference sequence). Trimming at V came to 6 bases and at J to 8 bases, leaving 19 bases not matched to a gene. CDR3 DNA: TGTGCCAGCACCGATGGGGGCCTAGCGGGCCTAGGGGATGAGCAGTTCTTC. As protein: CASTDGGLAGLGDEQFF.

The chain uses TRBV28 and TRBJ2-7; the match to TRBD1 covers 9 bases. The J segment lost 5 bases and the V segment lost 4 bases, leaving 12 bases of the junction unmatched. In germline, CDR1 is MDHEN, CDR2 SYDVKM. The CDR3 has 16 residues. CDR3 DNA sequence: TGTGCCAGCAGTTCCGCTTCCGGGACAGGGCTCCACGAGCAGTACTTC. Translated: CASSSASGTGLHEQYF. Variable domain in full (rest from reference TRBV28 and TRBJ2-7): DVKVTQSSRYLVKRTGEKVFLECVQDMDHENMFWYRQDPGLGLRLIYFSYDVKMKEKGDIPEGYSVSREKKERFSLILESASTNQTSMYLCASSSASGTGLHEQYFGPGTRLTVT.

The chain has TRBV6-5 and TRBJ2-7, with 10 bases that match TRBD1. V shed 10 bases, J shed 4 bases, and the junction held 13 bases outside the gene matches. From germline, CDR1 is MNHEY and CDR2 SVGAGI. The CDR3 runs to 15 residues. CDR3 loop: CATRISGTGAYEQYF. In DNA form, the CDR3 reads TGTGCCACGCGAATATCCGGGACAGGGGCGTACGAGCAGTACTTC.

This chain links TRBV4-1 with TRBJ2-4; 8 bases map to TRBD2. CDR3 length: 17 amino acids. CDR1 is MGHRA and CDR2 is YSYEKL in the germline V gene. V was pared by 1 base and J by 0 bases, with 5 bases of the junction left unmatched. The CDR3 nucleotides read TGCGCCAGCAGCCAAGCCCTTAGCGGGGCAGCCAAAAACATTCAGTACTTC. It is translated as CASSQALSGAAKNIQYF.

The chain links TRBV7-3 to TRBJ2-2, with D possibly being TRBD2 (7 bases). The germline V gene has CDR1 SGHTA and CDR2 FQGTGA. The CDR3 consists of 15 residues. The V and J ends lost 5 bases and 2 bases respectively, with 12 bases between them. The CDR3, as DNA: TGTGCCAGCAGCCTCGGGGGGCCCAACACCGGGGAGCTGTTTTTT. Protein sequence: CASSLGGPNTGELFF.

The CDR3 spells CASSSYRGPFTDTQYF. The CDR3 DNA follows: TGTGCCAGCAGTTCCTACAGGGGTCCCTTCACAGATACGCAGTATTTT. V and J are TRBV6-2 or TRBV6-3 and TRBJ2-3; 7 bases fit TRBD1. The ends lost 4 bases at V and 2 bases at J; junction bases unmatched: 9. The length of the CDR3 is 16 residues. CDR1 MNHEY and CDR2 SVGEGT come from the germline V gene.

The CDR3 loop is CASSSSNLYTDTQYF. In nucleotides, the CDR3 is TGTGCCAGCAGCTCCTCTAATCTTTACACAGATACGCAGTATTTT. The J gene is TRBJ2-3, the V gene TRBV7-2; D not certain. The CDR3 spans 15 residues. V dropped 4 bases and J dropped 2 bases, with 13 bases sitting between them. Germline CDR1 is SGHTA and CDR2 is FQGNSA.

V gene TRBV27 combines with J gene TRBJ2-7; D uncertain. Trimming shortened V by 5 bases and J by 6 bases, and 20 bases separated the two germline ends. Germline CDR1 and CDR2: MNHEY and SMNVEV (reference sequence). The CDR3 contains 15 residues. Here the CDR3 reads CASSKLGQLRGEQYF. For the CDR3, the DNA is TGTGCCAGCAGTAAGTTAGGCCAACTGAGAGGCGAGCAGTACTTC.

This chain links TRBV6-5 with TRBJ2-2; no clear D. Trimming removed 2 bases at V and 7 bases at J, with 17 bases between. From germline, CDR1 is MNHEY and CDR2 SVGAGI. The CDR3 runs to 16 residues. The CDR3 sequence is CASSYESRVYNGELFF. The CDR3 nucleotides are TGTGCCAGCAGTTACGAAAGCCGGGTCTATAACGGGGAGCTGTTTTTT.

The chain couples TRBV19 to TRBJ2-6, with D possibly being TRBD1 (6 bases). Germline V gene sequence: CDR1 LNHDA, CDR2 SQIVND (reference sequence). The CDR3 runs to 15 residues. V was shortened by 5 bases and J by 2 bases, with 10 bases between the two germline ends. The CDR3 region has the DNA TGTGCCAGTAGTGTACAGGGAACTGGGGCCAACGTCCTGACTTTC. Residues: CASSVQGTGANVLTF.

The chain combines TRBV5-1 with TRBJ2-5; TRBD2 matches at 7 bases. Germline V gene lookup returns CDR1 SGHRS and CDR2 YFSETQ. The CDR3 length is 16 residues. V was clipped by 0 bases and J by 4 bases; unmatched bases: 9. The CDR3 nucleotides are TGCGCCAGCAGCTTGGTTGCGGGGGTCAAGGGAGAGACCCAGTACTTC. This codes for CASSLVAGVKGETQYF.

This clone was observed once. The chain links TRBV14 to TRBJ2-2; no clear D gene. Trimming stripped 6 bases from V and 1 base from J, with 12 bases between. This CDR3 contains 15 residues. Germline lookup yields CDR1 SGHDN and CDR2 FVKESK. The CDR3 loop is CASSHLGENTGELFF. The CDR3, as DNA: TGTGCCAGCAGTCATCTAGGAGAGAACACCGGGGAGCTGTTTTTT.

This clone was seen only once. The chain joins TRBV28 to TRBJ2-7, with D possibly being TRBD2 (7 bases). V lost 3 bases and J lost 3, with 15 bases in between. The germline gives CDR1 MDHEN, CDR2 SYDVKM. This CDR3 comprises 15 residues. CDR3 sequence (DNA): TGTGCCAGCAGTTTGGGTGGGGGGGCGCGCTACGAGCAGTACTTC. Amino acids: CASSLGGGARYEQYF.

This clone was seen more than once but under ten times. V gene TRBV6-6 combines with J gene TRBJ1-3, with D unresolved. Germline lookup yields CDR1 MNHNY and CDR2 SVGAGI (reference sequence). CDR3 length: 13 amino acids. The V end lost 8 bases, the J end lost 4 bases, and 12 bases lay between the germline ends. CDR3 nucleotide sequence: TGTGCCAGCGTTATGCCGGTGGGAAACACCATATATTTT. Encoded protein: CASVMPVGNTIYF.

The chain links TRBV5-1 to TRBJ1-3; D gene ambiguous. The CDR3 consists of 14 residues. The V end lost 0 bases, the J end lost 4 bases, and 8 bases lay between the germline ends. Germline CDR1 and CDR2: SGHRS and YFSETQ. The CDR3 DNA follows: TGCGCCAGCAGCTTGGTGTCGGGGGGAAACACCATATATTTT. Its protein is CASSLVSGGNTIYF.

The chain is built from TRBV19 and TRBJ2-1; TRBD2 aligns across 10 bases. Trimming took 5 bases from V and 12 from J; bases not matched to a gene: 7. The CDR3 sequence is 13 residues long. Germline V CDR1 and CDR2: LNHDA, SQIVND (reference sequence). The CDR3: CASSFGLAESQFF. CDR3 DNA: TGTGCCAGTAGTTTCGGACTAGCGGAGTCGCAGTTCTTC.

V usage is TRBV10-3 and J usage is TRBJ2-3; TRBD2 matches 9 bases. This CDR3 spans 17 amino acids. Unmatched junction bases numbered 6, after V lost 0 bases and J lost 2 bases. Germline CDR1 ENHRY, CDR2 SYGVKD. The CDR3 DNA reads as TGTGCCATCAGTGAGTCCCGAGTAGCGGGAGACACAGATACGCAGTATTTT. Translating it yields CAISESRVAGDTDTQYF.

The rearrangement links TRBV28 to TRBJ1-2; 7 bases fit TRBD1. J lost 0 bases, V lost 7 bases, and 11 bases had no gene match. Germline CDR1 MDHEN, CDR2 SYDVKM. The CDR3 covers 16 residues. The CDR3 protein is CASTAQPGQTNYGYTF. The CDR3 nucleotides are TGTGCCAGCACCGCGCAACCGGGACAGACTAACTATGGCTACACCTTC.

CDR3 bases: TGTGCCAGCTCAGACCTGACAGGGCCCTACGAGCAGTACTTC. Translating gives CASSDLTGPYEQYF. The V and J genes are TRBV18 and TRBJ2-7; 7 bases map to TRBD1. With V trimmed by 5 bases and J by 2 bases, 6 bases remained unmatched. The CDR3 is made up of 14 amino acids. Per the germline V gene, CDR1 is KGHSH and CDR2 is LQKENI.